The sequence of this T cell receptor (beta chain) was determined in a study of blood T cell repertoires in COVID-19. Trimming removed 5 bases from V and 1 base from J, with 7 bases in between. The length of the CDR3 is 13 residues. Germline CDR1 and CDR2: SNHLY and FYNNEI. Assay: immunoSEQ multiplex PCR; the TCRdb copy retains only in-frame clones and omits some. The repertoire holds fewer than 250,000 clones, about nine tenths seen once, with 1.5% to 2% in the top ten. Material for sequencing was peripheral blood. The source of this sequence is a man aged 65 to 85 with acute or convalescent COVID-19. The V call is TRBV2, the J call TRBJ2-3; D is unresolved. CDR3 residues: CASSSLRTDTQYF. The CDR3 DNA reads TGTGCCAGCAGTTCACTTCGCACAGATACGCAGTATTTT.